The clone carrying this TCR beta chain was recorded at least ten times. The data were obtained in a study of T-cell memory formation after mild COVID-19. TCRdb re-called the 5' RACE reads with MiXCR, one entry per CDR3 protein. The sample has roughly 600,000 distinct CDR3 sequences, 15% to 20% seen once; the top ten hold 9.5% to 15%. The CDR3 runs 15 residues. V shed 6 bases and J shed 2 bases, with 16 bases lying between them. The specimen sequenced was PBMCs or a T cell subset sorted from them (not recorded which). The chain couples TRBV12-3 or TRBV12-4 to TRBJ1-2, with a tentative D call TRBD1 (5 bases). This clonotype was obtained from an adult woman who had mild COVID-19 (a few samples of this study predate the infection). Cell type and time point are not known. CDR3 loop: CASRPSGGGNYGYTF. The CDR3 nucleotides are TGTGCCAGCAGACCGTCCGGGGGGGGAAACTATGGCTACACCTTC.